These 4 T cell receptor beta chains came from one sample sequenced in a study of Graves' ophthalmopathy and Graves' hyperthyroidism. Amplification from RNA transcripts yielded the TCR beta CDR3 regions. The authors performed first-round RT-PCR with HTBI primers and then a second-round multiplex PCR. TCRdb used MiXCR to reprocess the multiplex PCR reads, holding one entry per CDR3 protein. The sample carries 560,000 or so distinct CDR3 sequences, under 45% recorded once. The sequencing sample was made of peripheral blood or thyroid tissue (not recorded which). The origin of the receptors is an adult man with Graves' hyperthyroidism.

At least ten counts were recorded for this clonotype. This rearrangement joins TRBV24-1 to TRBJ2-2; D possibly matches TRBD1 or TRBD2 (5 bases each). The V end was cut by 7 bases, the J end by 7 bases, with 12 bases between. Germline lookup yields CDR1 KGHDR and CDR2 SFDVKD. The CDR3 consists of 13 residues. The CDR3 sequence: CATRPGTGGELFF. In nucleotides, the CDR3 is TGTGCCACCAGACCCGGGACCGGCGGGGAGCTGTTTTTT.

This clonotype showed up many times. The chain couples TRBV7-9 to TRBJ1-1; a possible D gene is TRBD1 (5 bases). V was clipped by 4 bases and J by 2 bases, with 11 bases between them. The CDR3 is 14 amino acids. From germline, CDR1 is SEHNR and CDR2 FQNEAQ (reference sequence). CDR3 DNA: TGTGCCAGCAGCTCGCAGGGAGAAAACACTGAAGCTTTCTTT. This translates into CASSSQGENTEAFF. The variable domain in full, with the rest retrieved from reference TRBV7-9 and TRBJ1-1, is DTGVSQNPRHKITKRGQNVTFRCDPISEHNRLYWYRQTLGQGPEFLTYFQNEAQLEKSRLLSDRFSAERPKGSFSTLEIQRTEQGDSAMYLCASSSQGENTEAFFGQGTRLTVV.

This clonotype appeared many times. This chain joins TRBV4-1 and TRBJ1-1, with 7 bases fitting TRBD1. Germline trimming cut 1 base from V and 6 bases from J; bases unmatched to any gene: 8. This CDR3 contains 15 residues. Germline CDR1 MGHRA, CDR2 YSYEKL. For the CDR3, the DNA is TGCGCCAGCAGCCAAGCTGACAGGGAAGATCCTGAAGCTTTCTTT. Amino acid sequence: CASSQADREDPEAFF.

This clonotype was recorded a few times. This chain links TRBV10-3 with TRBJ2-7; TRBD1 is a possible D gene (6 bases). The CDR3 extends over 14 amino acids. Germline V gene data show CDR1 as ENHRY and CDR2 as SYGVKD. Between the trimmed V and J ends, which lost 7 bases and 4 bases, there was a span of 17 bases. CDR3 protein: CAIKWDTAEYEQYF. The DNA of the CDR3 is TGTGCCATCAAGTGGGACACGGCGGAGTACGAGCAGTACTTC.